The next 16 T cell receptor beta chains were all read from a single sample in a study of cytomegalovirus exposure and HLA in healthy donors. Primers included in the PCR were 60 Vbeta and 13 Jbeta primers. Sequencing used immunoSEQ multiplex PCR; TCRdb keeps in-frame clones, though not all of them. This sample has over 150,000 clones; 65% to 85% occur once, and the top ten carry approximately 2.4%. The specimen sequenced was PBMCs. These receptors all come from a male donor in good health and CMV-seronegative.

The chain links TRBV7-9 to TRBJ2-5; TRBD2 matches at 12 bases. The germline V gene encodes CDR1 SEHNR and CDR2 FQNEAQ (reference sequence). Trimming at V came to 8 bases and at J to 11 bases, leaving 9 bases not matched to a gene. This CDR3 is 13 amino acids long. CDR3 DNA: TGTGCCAGCGCTAGCGGGGGGGCAGAGGAGCAGTACTTC. As protein: CASASGGAEEQYF.

In the case of this clone: Other DNA sequences of this sample code for an identical CDR3. The V and J genes are TRBV9 and TRBJ2-7; 9 bases agree with TRBD1. Germline loops: CDR1 SGDLS, CDR2 YYNGEE. V lost 0 bases and J lost 4; bases outside the gene matches: 2. CDR3 length equals 14 residues. CDR3 sequence reads: CASSVGQGGYEQYF. CDR3 DNA sequence: TGTGCCAGCAGCGTAGGACAGGGGGGATACGAGCAGTACTTC.

The chain is built from TRBV15 and TRBJ1-5, with 11 bases matching TRBD1. V shed 0 bases and J 5 bases; nucleotides not matched to a gene: 6. Per germline, CDR1 LNHNV and CDR2 YYDKDF (reference sequence). This CDR3 spans 17 amino acids. In DNA, the CDR3 is TGTGCCACCAGCAGAGACACCGGACAGGGGGCAGATCAGCCCCAGCATTTT. This codes for CATSRDTGQGADQPQHF.

This chain's CDR3 is CASSALAGGPETQYF. Here the CDR3 DNA reads TGTGCCAGCAGCGCCCTAGCGGGGGGGCCAGAGACCCAGTACTTC. The chain uses TRBV7-8 and TRBJ2-5; TRBD2 matches at 12 bases. J gave up 4 bases and V 5 bases, and 5 bases lay outside the gene matches. From germline, CDR1 is SGHVS and CDR2 FQNEAQ. There are 15 residues in the CDR3.

The CDR3 region is CASSPRGGPNTGELFF. The CDR3 nucleotides are TGTGCCAGCAGCCCGCGGGGGGGCCCGAACACCGGGGAGCTGTTTTTT. The gene calls are TRBV7-8 and TRBJ2-2; 9 bases map to TRBD2. V was pared by 5 bases and J by 0 bases, with 4 bases of the junction left unmatched. Germline CDR1 reads SGHVS; CDR2 reads FQNEAQ. This CDR3 region has 16 residues.

CDR3 loop: CASSQQIDRDAGELFF. The CDR3, as DNA: TGTGCCAGCAGCCAACAGATCGACAGGGATGCCGGGGAGCTGTTTTTT. This chain links TRBV4-2 with TRBJ2-2; TRBD1 aligns across 7 bases. Germline V gene data show CDR1 as LGHNA and CDR2 as YNFKEQ. The CDR3 contains 16 residues. V shed 2 bases and J 6 bases; nucleotides not matched to a gene: 9.

The J gene is TRBJ2-3, the V gene TRBV11-2; possible D gene TRBD1, 5 bases. Trimming pared 4 bases from V and 2 bases from J, leaving 13 bases between. Germline V gene data show CDR1 as SGHAT and CDR2 as FQNNGV. The CDR3 has 15 amino acids. The CDR3 DNA reads TGTGCCAGCAGCTCGGGCTGGGGCCACACAGATACGCAGTATTTT. Its translation: CASSSGWGHTDTQYF. The variable domain in full, completed from reference TRBV11-2 and TRBJ2-3, reads EAGVAQSPRYKIIEKRQSVAFWCNPISGHATLYWYQQILGQGPKLLIQFQNNGVVDDSQLPKDRFSAERLKGVDSTLKIQPAKLEDSAVYLCASSSGWGHTDTQYFGPGTRLTVL.

This clone was counted a few times. This chain links TRBV5-6 with TRBJ2-7; possibly TRBD1 for D (5 bases). The V gene's germline CDR1 is SGHDT and CDR2 YYEEEE. Trimming left V 0 bases short and J 4 bases short, with 5 bases between. The CDR3 is made up of 12 amino acids. The CDR3: CASSLEGYEQYF. The CDR3 DNA follows: TGTGCCAGCAGCTTGGAGGGGTACGAGCAGTACTTC. The variable domain in full, completed from reference TRBV5-6 and TRBJ2-7, reads DAGVTQSPTHLIKTRGQQVTLRCSPKSGHDTVSWYQQALGQGPQFIFQYYEEEERQRGNFPDRFSGHQFPNYSSELNVNALLLGDSALYLCASSLEGYEQYFGPGTRLTVT.

This chain connects TRBV5-4 to TRBJ1-2; 7 bases match TRBD1. The germline CDR1 and CDR2 sequences are SGHNT and YYREEE (reference sequence). The CDR3 has 15 residues. Germline trimming cut 2 bases from V and 1 base from J; bases unmatched to any gene: 5. The CDR3 protein is CASSLLGGLNYGYTF. The CDR3 coding sequence is TGTGCCAGCAGCTTATTAGGGGGCCTTAACTATGGCTACACCTTC.

The V call is TRBV9, the J call TRBJ2-1; 8 bases fit TRBD2. The CDR3 extends over 13 amino acids. V trimming: 4 bases; J trimming: 8 bases; junction bases outside the gene matches: 5. Germline V gene data show CDR1 as SGDLS and CDR2 as YYNGEE. CDR3 in amino acids: CASSQAGAYEQFF. CDR3 nucleotides: TGTGCCAGCAGCCAAGCGGGAGCGTATGAGCAGTTCTTC.

The rearrangement links TRBV5-5 to TRBJ2-5; weak D call: TRBD1 (5 bases). Trimming pared 0 bases from V and 3 bases from J, leaving 9 bases between. There are 14 residues in the CDR3. Germline V gene sequence: CDR1 SGHKS, CDR2 YYEKEE (reference sequence). DNA for the CDR3: TGTGCCAGCAGCTTGGCAACAGGAAAAGAGACCCAGTACTTC. Translating gives CASSLATGKETQYF.

The chain joins TRBV12-2 to TRBJ1-5; TRBD1, the table's D call, was not compared with the DNA. TRBV12-2 is given as a pseudogene. CDR3 length: 16 amino acids. The CDR3 reads CASRLANNRGSQPQHF. CDR3 coding DNA: TGTGCAAGTCGCTTAGCGAACAACAGGGGGAGTCAGCCCCAGCATTTT.

The chain links TRBV28 to TRBJ2-7; the D gene is possibly TRBD1 (5 bases). Trimming stripped 6 bases from V and 6 bases from J, with 12 bases between. CDR3 length equals 12 residues. Germline loops: CDR1 MDHEN, CDR2 SYDVKM. Here the CDR3 reads CASREKGSEQYF. CDR3 DNA: TGTGCCAGCAGAGAAAAGGGGTCCGAGCAGTACTTC.

The chain recombines TRBV19 with TRBJ2-7; the match to TRBD2 covers 12 bases. V was pared by 4 bases and J by 4 bases, with 5 bases of the junction left unmatched. The CDR3 length is 15 residues. Germline loops: CDR1 LNHDA, CDR2 SQIVND (reference sequence). The CDR3 spells CASSTWTSGAYEQYF. CDR3 in DNA: TGTGCCAGTAGTACCTGGACTAGCGGGGCTTACGAGCAGTACTTC.

The genes are TRBV7-2 and TRBJ2-5, with 13 bases matching TRBD2. Germline V gives CDR1 SGHTA, CDR2 FQGNSA. J was trimmed by 4 bases and V by 4 bases; bases with no gene match: 12. The CDR3 consists of 18 residues. The CDR3 here is CASSSTPPTSGGRETQYF. CDR3 nucleotide sequence: TGTGCCAGCAGCTCCACACCCCCGACTAGCGGGGGGAGAGAGACCCAGTACTTC.

The chain links TRBV9 to TRBJ1-4; D gene uncertain. CDR3 size: 15 residues. CDR1 and CDR2 (germline): SGDLS, YYNGEE. V lost 3 bases to trimming and J lost 1 base, with 10 bases between them. The CDR3 is CASSGPQITNEKLFF. CDR3 DNA: TGTGCCAGCAGCGGCCCCCAGATAACTAATGAAAAACTGTTTTTT.